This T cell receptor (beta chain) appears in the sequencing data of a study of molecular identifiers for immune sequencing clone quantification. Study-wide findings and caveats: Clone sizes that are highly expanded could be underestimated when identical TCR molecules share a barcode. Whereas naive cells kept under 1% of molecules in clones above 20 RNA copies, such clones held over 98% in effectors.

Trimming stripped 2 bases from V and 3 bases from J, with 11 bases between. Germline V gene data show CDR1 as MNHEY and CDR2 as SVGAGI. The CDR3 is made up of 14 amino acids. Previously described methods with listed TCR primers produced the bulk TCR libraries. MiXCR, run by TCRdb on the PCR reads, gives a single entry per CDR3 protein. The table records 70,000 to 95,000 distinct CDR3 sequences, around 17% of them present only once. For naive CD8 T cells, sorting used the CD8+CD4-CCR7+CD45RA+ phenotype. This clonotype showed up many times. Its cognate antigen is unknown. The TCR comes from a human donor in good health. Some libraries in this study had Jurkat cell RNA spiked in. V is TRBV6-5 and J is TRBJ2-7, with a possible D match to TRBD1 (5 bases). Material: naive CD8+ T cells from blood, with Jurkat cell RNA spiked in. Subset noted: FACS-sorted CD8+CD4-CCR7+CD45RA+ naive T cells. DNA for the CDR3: TGTGCCAGCAGTTACGTAGGCAGGGTCTACGAGCAGTACTTC. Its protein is CASSYVGRVYEQYF.